This T cell receptor (beta chain) appears in the sequencing data of a study of OX40 agonist ivuxolimab in advanced cancers. Germline V gene data show CDR1 as SQVTM and CDR2 as ANQGSEA. CDR3 length: 13 residues. Trimming took off 6 bases at V and 3 bases at J, with 11 bases between the two ends. Only in-frame clones appear in the TCRdb table, and some are missing; sequencing was by immunoSEQ multiplex PCR. Here the sample spans about 49,000 clones, approximately 81% being singletons. Source: CD4+ or CD8+ T cells sorted from blood, taken in a trial of the OX40 agonist ivuxolimab. This rearrangement joins TRBV29-1 to TRBJ2-2, with TRBD1 as a possible D gene (6 bases). This clonotype originated in an adult with an advanced solid tumor such as melanoma, head and neck, liver or kidney cancer. CDR3 sequence (DNA): TGCAGCGTAAGGGACACTCACACCGGGGAGCTGTTTTTT. Translating gives CSVRDTHTGELFF.